The clone carrying this T cell receptor (beta chain) was observed at least ten times. Its antigen remains unidentified. Uncontrolled infections, other autoimmune diseases, pregnancy or lactation led to exclusion of patients. Thyroid ultrasound, orbital computed tomography, clinical symptoms, and serum thyroxine and TRAb underpinned diagnoses. CDR1 SNHLY and CDR2 FYNNEI come from the germline V gene. The CDR3 loop spans 13 amino acids. Deletions cut 6 bases from V and 2 bases from J, with 10 bases between. Amplified TCR beta CDR3 regions derived from RNA transcripts. The primer set for the first-round RT-PCR of the TCR CDR3 was HTBI. MiXCR, run by TCRdb on the multiplex PCR reads, gives a single entry per CDR3 protein. The table includes 490,000 or so distinct CDR3 sequences, around 16% detected once. This record belongs to a study of T cells in Graves' hyperthyroidism and ophthalmopathy. In the study overall: Upon initial diagnosis and before any treatment, peripheral blood was collected.

Points from the study as a whole: Blood also contained most expanded thyroid clonotypes above 0.001.

V usage is TRBV2 and J usage is TRBJ1-1, with D maybe TRBD1 (5 bases). Sequenced material: blood. The sequence came from a woman aged 30 to 39 with Graves' ophthalmopathy. CDR3 coding DNA: TGTGCCAGCAGACACGACAGCAACACTGAAGCTTTCTTT. Amino acid sequence: CASRHDSNTEAFF.